Listed below are T cell receptor beta chains from one sample, sequenced in a study of blood T cell repertoires in COVID-19. Libraries were prepared by immunoSEQ multiplex PCR; TCRdb keeps only in-frame clonotypes and omits some of them. The sample consists of more than 350,000 clones, over 75% of them appearing once. The source material was peripheral blood. The receptors shown here come from a woman aged 30 to 39 with COVID-19, enrolled during active disease. CDR3s include the opening cysteine and the closing phenylalanine or tryptophan. The D gene is left open where the match is weak. Not every row has a clone size; where given, it reads once, few, many or a size class.

CDR3,DNA,D,length,J,size,V
CATQLGTSGRRETQYF,TGTGCCACCCAGCTGGGGACTAGCGGGAGACGGGAGACCCAGTACTTC,TRBD2,16,TRBJ2-5,.,TRBV15
CASRKQIFANTGELFF,TGTGCCAGCAGGAAACAGATCTTCGCGAACACCGGGGAGCTGTTTTTT,.,16,TRBJ2-2,.,TRBV27
CASRAETAGGLEYF,TGTGCCAGCAGGGCCGAAACAGCGGGAGGGTTGGAGTACTTC,TRBD2,14,TRBJ2-7,.,TRBV28
CAWSVLQGGHQPQHF,TGTGCCTGGAGTGTACTGCAGGGAGGCCATCAGCCCCAGCATTTT,.,15,TRBJ1-5,.,TRBV30
CASSFFWRERAKNIQYF,TGTGCCAGCAGTTTCTTTTGGCGGGAGAGGGCCAAAAACATTCAGTACTTC,TRBD2,17,TRBJ2-4,.,TRBV28
CASSEPSRPTGMSYGYTF,TGTGCCAGCAGTGAACCTAGTCGCCCCACAGGGATGAGCTATGGCTACACCTTC,.,18,TRBJ1-2,.,TRBV2
CAISGTTDYGYTF,TGTGCCATCAGTGGGACTACGGACTATGGCTACACCTTC,.,13,TRBJ1-2,many,TRBV10-3
CAIPGGQGVSPLHF,TGTGCCATTCCAGGGGGACAGGGGGTTTCACCCCTCCACTTT,TRBD1,14,TRBJ1-6,.,TRBV7-2
CASRQVGDTEAFF,TGTGCCAGCCGACAGGTTGGGGACACTGAAGCTTTCTTT,.,13,TRBJ1-1,.,TRBV28
CASSAESSYNSPLHF,TGTGCCAGCAGCGCCGAGAGCTCCTATAATTCACCCCTCCACTTT,.,15,TRBJ1-6,.,TRBV2
CASSQDGESTEAFF,TGCGCCAGCAGCCAAGATGGGGAGAGCACTGAAGCTTTCTTT,.,14,TRBJ1-1,once,TRBV4-3
CSAGGTPNQPQHF,TGCAGCGCCGGGGGGACACCAAATCAGCCCCAGCATTTT,.,13,TRBJ1-5,.,TRBV29-1
CASSLTAGTSGADTQYF,TGCGCCAGCAGCTTGACCGCCGGGACTAGTGGCGCAGATACGCAGTATTTT,TRBD2,17,TRBJ2-3,.,TRBV5-1
CASSPLGGDTQYF,TGTGCCAGCTCACCACTTGGAGGGGATACGCAGTATTTT,.,13,TRBJ2-3,.,TRBV18
CASSQSGGSAGELFF,TGTGCCAGCAGCCAATCGGGAGGATCAGCGGGGGAGCTGTTTTTT,.,15,TRBJ2-2,once,TRBV16
CASSIQGASEAFF,TGTGCCAGTAGTATACAGGGGGCGAGCGAAGCTTTCTTT,TRBD1,13,TRBJ1-1,.,TRBV19
CASSTGGSYEQYF,TGCGCCAGCAGTACAGGGGGGTCCTACGAGCAGTACTTC,TRBD1,13,TRBJ2-7,.,TRBV23-1
CASSENTGGHQPQHF,TGTGCCAGCAGTGAAAATACCGGAGGGCATCAGCCCCAGCATTTT,.,15,TRBJ1-5,.,TRBV6-1
CASSLGQGGAEQYF,TGTGCCAGCAGTTTAGGGCAGGGAGGGGCCGAGCAGTACTTC,TRBD2,14,TRBJ2-7,.,TRBV28
CASRRSGDPQITQYF,TGTGCCAGCAGGCGTAGCGGAGACCCACAGATTACGCAGTATTTT,.,15,TRBJ2-3,.,TRBV6-5
CASSVGPGADGPQHF,TGTGCCAGCAGCGTGGGGCCGGGAGCGGACGGGCCCCAGCATTTT,.,15,TRBJ1-5,.,TRBV5-6
CASSPPTGGADGYTF,TGTGCCAGCAGTCCCCCGACAGGGGGCGCAGATGGCTACACCTTC,TRBD1,15,TRBJ1-2,.,TRBV27